The 19 T cell receptor beta chains below come from one sample, sequenced in a study of cytomegalovirus exposure and HLA in healthy donors. PCR involved 60 Vbeta and 13 Jbeta primers. TCRdb's table, derived via immunoSEQ multiplex PCR, lists solely in-frame clones and lacks some. The table includes roughly 150,000 clones, 75% to 90% detected once. Specimen: PBMCs. The receptors were sampled from a young woman in good health and CMV-seronegative.

The chain links TRBV7-8 to TRBJ2-7; D perhaps matches TRBD1 (6 bases). Deletions cut 1 base from V and 2 bases from J, with 12 bases between. Germline CDR1 reads SGHVS; CDR2 reads FQNEAQ. The CDR3 has 15 amino acids. CDR3 residues: CASSLGAGQTYEQYF. The CDR3 DNA reads TGTGCCAGCAGCTTAGGGGCAGGACAGACCTACGAGCAGTACTTC.

The V call is TRBV19, the J call TRBJ1-2; tentatively, D is TRBD1 (5 bases). The V and J ends lost 2 bases and 4 bases respectively, with 8 bases between them. The V gene's germline CDR1 is LNHDA and CDR2 SQIVND (reference sequence). The length of the CDR3 is 13 residues. The CDR3 here is CASSIWGLYGYTF. The CDR3 region has the DNA TGTGCCAGTAGTATATGGGGACTCTATGGCTACACCTTC.

The chain combines TRBV11-3 with TRBJ2-3; 16 bases map to TRBD2. CDR1 SGHNT and CDR2 YENEEA come from the germline V gene. The V segment lost 4 bases and the J segment 5 bases; nucleotides outside the gene matches: 6. The CDR3 has 17 residues. CDR3 sequence (DNA): TGTGCCAGCAGCTCGAGGGGACTAGCGGGGGGGGGAGATACGCAGTATTTT. This gives the protein CASSSRGLAGGGDTQYF.

The CDR3 here is CASSVDLGGEGYTF. DNA of the CDR3: TGTGCCAGCAGCGTAGATCTGGGGGGGGAAGGCTACACCTTC. This chain links TRBV9 with TRBJ1-2; the D gene is possibly TRBD1 (5 bases). Trimming took 0 bases from V and 8 from J, leaving 14 bases between them. Germline V gene sequence: CDR1 SGDLS, CDR2 YYNGEE. This CDR3 is built from 14 residues.

The chain combines TRBV6-5 with TRBJ1-1, with 8 bases lining up with TRBD1. J gave up 4 bases and V 2 bases, and 6 bases lay outside the gene matches. The CDR3 contains 15 residues. CDR1 MNHEY and CDR2 SVGAGI come from the germline V gene. The CDR3 loop reads CASSYETGVGTEAFF. DNA for the CDR3: TGTGCCAGCAGTTACGAGACAGGGGTAGGCACTGAAGCTTTCTTT.

V is TRBV5-1 and J is TRBJ2-3, with TRBD2 matching 8 bases. CDR1 is SGHRS and CDR2 is YFSETQ in the germline V gene. Trimming at V came to 2 bases and at J to 3 bases, leaving 5 bases not matched to a gene. The CDR3 sequence is 15 residues long. The CDR3, as DNA: TGCGCCAGCAGCTTCGGGGGGGGGATGACAGATACGCAGTATTTT. Translation gives CASSFGGGMTDTQYF.

The genes are TRBV30 and TRBJ1-5; D ambiguous. CDR3 length equals 13 residues. Per the germline V gene, CDR1 is GTSNPN and CDR2 is SVGIG (reference sequence). Trimming cost V 0 bases and J 7 bases, with 10 bases left between them. The CDR3 DNA follows: TGTGCCTGGAGTGTCGGAGGGTTGCAGCCCCAGCATTTT. Translated: CAWSVGGLQPQHF.

The V and J genes are TRBV19 and TRBJ2-2, with D unresolved. The CDR3 length is 14 residues. Germline CDR1 LNHDA, CDR2 SQIVND (reference sequence). V was shortened by 1 base and J by 1 base, with 4 bases between the two germline ends. The CDR3 loop is CASSIVMNTGELFF. The CDR3 DNA sequence: TGTGCCAGTAGTATAGTCATGAACACCGGGGAGCTGTTTTTT.

The rearrangement links TRBV2 to TRBJ1-5; the D is unclear. The CDR3 loop spans 14 amino acids. CDR1 is SNHLY and CDR2 is FYNNEI in the germline V gene. Trimming cost V 4 bases and J 3 bases, with 10 bases left between them. The CDR3 sequence: CASSVGRVNQPQHF. CDR3 in DNA: TGTGCCAGCAGTGTGGGGAGGGTCAATCAGCCCCAGCATTTT.

This clone was counted a single time. The rearrangement joins TRBV14 to TRBJ2-7; D ambiguous. Between the trimmed V and J ends, which lost 3 bases and 7 bases, there was a span of 16 bases. The CDR3 length is 14 residues. Germline V lookup: CDR1 SGHDN, CDR2 FVKESK. The CDR3 DNA reads as TGTGCCAGCAGCCAGAGGCAGCGTAGGCGGGAGCAGTACTTC. Translated, it gives CASSQRQRRREQYF.

This clone turned up a few times. V gene TRBV5-6 combines with J gene TRBJ1-2; D may be TRBD1 (5 bases). Per germline, CDR1 SGHDT and CDR2 YYEEEE. Trimming shortened V by 2 bases and J by 7 bases, and 18 bases separated the two germline ends. The CDR3 is made up of 15 amino acids. The CDR3 loop reads CASSFAGWDRGGYTF. In DNA form, the CDR3 reads TGTGCCAGCAGCTTCGCAGGTTGGGATAGGGGTGGCTACACCTTC.

This clone has more than one count but fewer than ten. The chain is built from TRBV6-1 and TRBJ2-1; 7 bases are a match to TRBD1. After removal of 7 bases from V and 8 bases from J, the junction contained 11 bases not matched to a gene. The CDR3 contains 14 residues. CDR1 MNHNS and CDR2 SASEGT come from the germline V gene. The CDR3 nucleotides read TGTGCCAGCATGTGGCCTGACAGGGCCCATGAGCAGTTCTTC. It yields the protein CASMWPDRAHEQFF.

J is TRBJ2-2 and V is TRBV7-9, with D perhaps matching TRBD2 (5 bases). V lost 8 bases, J lost 3 bases, and 13 bases lay in between. The CDR3 runs to 14 residues. From germline, CDR1 is SEHNR and CDR2 FQNEAQ (reference sequence). CDR3 in amino acids: CASLTRRDTGELFF. DNA of the CDR3: TGTGCCAGCCTAACAAGGCGGGACACCGGGGAGCTGTTTTTT.

In DNA form, the CDR3 reads TGTGCCAGCCTAGGGACAAGAGATGAAAAACTGTTTTTT. Translation gives CASLGTRDEKLFF. The rearrangement links TRBV18 to TRBJ1-4; D might be TRBD1 (6 bases). V lost 8 bases and J lost 6, with 13 bases in between. The CDR3 has 13 residues. Germline values: CDR1 KGHSH, CDR2 LQKENI.

The rearrangement joins TRBV19 to TRBJ2-2, with 8 nucleotides matching TRBD1. The CDR3 is 15 residues long. Losses at the gene ends were 3 bases for V and 6 bases for J; bases not matched to a gene: 6. Germline values: CDR1 LNHDA, CDR2 SQIVND (reference sequence). The DNA of the CDR3 is TGTGCCAGTAGTATCGAACAGGGGGTCGCCGGGGAGCTGTTTTTT. Protein: CASSIEQGVAGELFF.

The chain uses TRBV28 and TRBJ2-1; TRBD1 agrees at 8 bases. Germline V CDR1 and CDR2: MDHEN, SYDVKM. Trimming removed 3 bases from V and 7 bases from J; junction bases left unmatched: 11. This CDR3 spans 16 amino acids. CDR3 loop: CASSFLQGGGENEQFF. CDR3 DNA: TGTGCCAGCAGTTTCCTACAGGGGGGTGGTGAGAATGAGCAGTTCTTC.

This rearrangement joins TRBV11-2 to TRBJ1-6; D remains ambiguous. V was trimmed by 5 bases and J by 1 base, leaving 6 bases between them. The CDR3 covers 14 residues. CDR1 and CDR2 from the germline V gene are SGHAT and FQNNGV. The CDR3 loop reads CASSGGSYNSPLHF. The DNA for the CDR3 is TGTGCCAGCAGCGGAGGGTCCTATAATTCACCCCTCCACTTT.

This clone has only one observation. The CDR3 loop is CASSTYSGGYTF. The CDR3 region has the DNA TGTGCCAGCAGTACCTATTCCGGGGGCTACACCTTC. This chain uses TRBV6-5 with TRBJ1-2; D remains ambiguous. V was pared by 5 bases and J by 8 bases, with 12 bases between. Germline lookup yields CDR1 MNHEY and CDR2 SVGAGI. CDR3 length equals 12 residues.

The gene calls are TRBV4-1 and TRBJ1-2; 9 bases line up with TRBD1. The ends lost 4 bases at V and 3 bases at J; junction bases unmatched: 6. CDR3 length: 15 residues. Germline assignment: CDR1 MGHRA and CDR2 YSYEKL. CDR3 residues: CASSLLWTGDYGYTF. The CDR3 DNA reads as TGCGCCAGCAGCCTCTTATGGACAGGGGACTATGGCTACACCTTC.